The 27 T cell receptor beta chains presented below share a single source sample, sequenced in a study of regulatory T cells. General observations from the study: Hydrophobic residues at CDR3 positions 6 and 7 were enriched in conventional CD4+ T cells of CD3G-deficient patients.

The primer mix had 52 TRBV and 13 TRBJ primers. The assay was immunoSEQ multiplex PCR, and TCRdb's table has in-frame clones only and misses some. The profile shows 20,000 to 25,000 clones, nearly 90% of them singletons. No antigen is known for these receptors. Sequenced material: conventional CD4+ T cells sorted from blood. Source of these receptors: a child younger than 18 with CD3G deficiency.

The V gene is TRBV28, the J gene TRBJ2-1, with 7 bases matching TRBD1. The germline gives CDR1 MDHEN, CDR2 SYDVKM. With 5 bases clipped from V and 4 bases from J, the junction kept 8 bases outside the gene matches. The length of the CDR3 is 15 residues. The CDR3 is CASSAPTGSYNEQFF. DNA of the CDR3: TGTGCCAGCAGTGCCCCGACAGGGTCTTACAATGAGCAGTTCTTC.

The J gene is TRBJ2-1, the V gene TRBV28; a possible D gene is TRBD2 (6 bases). The CDR3 is 14 residues long. The V gene lost 6 bases and the J gene lost 7 bases, with 16 bases spanning the gap. Germline assignment: CDR1 MDHEN and CDR2 SYDVKM. CDR3 bases: TGTGCCAGCAGAAGGGGAGGCAGTTGGAATGAGCAGTTCTTC. Translating gives CASRRGGSWNEQFF. Full variable domain (remainder filled in from reference TRBV28 and TRBJ2-1): DVKVTQSSRYLVKRTGEKVFLECVQDMDHENMFWYRQDPGLGLRLIYFSYDVKMKEKGDIPEGYSVSREKKERFSLILESASTNQTSMYLCASRRGGSWNEQFFGPGTRLTVL.

V gene TRBV28 combines with J gene TRBJ1-5, with 7 bases aligning to TRBD1. CDR1 and CDR2 from the germline V gene are MDHEN and SYDVKM. This CDR3 has 19 residues. The V segment lost 3 bases and the J segment 0 bases; nucleotides outside the gene matches: 14. This CDR3 is CASSFPNRDSKYSNQPQHF. In DNA form, the CDR3 reads TGTGCCAGCAGTTTTCCCAACCGGGACAGTAAATATAGCAATCAGCCCCAGCATTTT.

The V gene is TRBV6-1, the J gene TRBJ2-6, with D unresolved. The CDR3 length is 11 residues. Trimming stripped 7 bases from V and 4 bases from J, with 2 bases between. Germline CDR1 MNHNS, CDR2 SASEGT. The CDR3 region has the DNA TGTGCCAGCACCGGGGCCAACGTCCTGACTTTC. Translation gives CASTGANVLTF.

V and J are TRBV7-8 and TRBJ2-7, with a tentative D call TRBD1 (5 bases). Per germline, CDR1 SGHVS and CDR2 FQNEAQ. Trimming took off 5 bases at V and 2 bases at J, with 16 bases between the two ends. The CDR3 spans 15 residues. This CDR3 reads CASSLDKGLPYEQYF. The CDR3 DNA sequence: TGTGCCAGCAGCCTGGACAAGGGCCTCCCCTACGAGCAGTACTTC. Filled out from reference TRBV7-8 and TRBJ2-7, the complete variable domain reads GAGVSQSPRYKVAKRGQDVALRCDPISGHVSLFWYQQALGQGPEFLTYFQNEAQLDKSGLPSDRFFAERPEGSVSTLKIQRTQQEDSAVYLCASSLDKGLPYEQYFGPGTRLTVT.

DNA of the CDR3: TGTGCCAGCAGAACTACAGCTATCGGGGACTACGAGCAGTACTTC. As protein: CASRTTAIGDYEQYF. The rearrangement joins TRBV28 to TRBJ2-7; D possibly corresponds to TRBD2 (5 bases). Germline-derived CDR1 and CDR2 are MDHEN and SYDVKM. The CDR3 is 15 residues long. V was shortened by 6 bases and J by 3 bases, with 18 bases between the two germline ends.

The chain recombines TRBV6-1 with TRBJ1-2; D perhaps matches TRBD1 (5 bases). Trimming took 1 base from V and 8 from J, leaving 8 bases between them. The CDR3 totals 12 residues. Germline CDR1 is MNHNS and CDR2 is SASEGT. Here the CDR3 DNA reads TGTGCCAGCAGTGAAGTTTGGGGCGGCTACACCTTC. As protein: CASSEVWGGYTF.

The gene calls are TRBV6-1 and TRBJ2-6; no reliable D call. CDR1 is MNHNS and CDR2 is SASEGT in the germline V gene. The CDR3 is 15 amino acids. V was clipped by 2 bases and J by 2 bases, with 7 bases between them. This CDR3 reads CASSEQAAGANVLTF. The CDR3 DNA follows: TGTGCCAGCAGTGAACAGGCAGCTGGGGCCAACGTCCTGACTTTC.

CDR3 sequence reads: CASRSTASNYGYTF. The CDR3 coding sequence is TGCGCCAGCAGATCCACAGCTTCTAACTATGGCTACACCTTC. This chain links TRBV5-1 with TRBJ1-2; D not certain. CDR1 and CDR2 from the germline V gene are SGHRS and YFSETQ. This CDR3 is 14 amino acids long. The V gene lost 5 bases and the J gene lost 0 bases, with 11 bases spanning the gap.

The rearrangement uses TRBV28 and TRBJ2-7, with a tentative D call TRBD2 (5 bases). CDR1 and CDR2 from the germline V gene are MDHEN and SYDVKM. The V and J ends lost 0 bases and 6 bases respectively, with 15 bases between them. CDR3 length equals 15 residues. The CDR3 region has the DNA TGTGCCAGCAGTTTATGGGGAGACCCCTTACGCGAGCAGTACTTC. Translating it yields CASSLWGDPLREQYF. Full variable domain (remainder filled in from reference TRBV28 and TRBJ2-7): DVKVTQSSRYLVKRTGEKVFLECVQDMDHENMFWYRQDPGLGLRLIYFSYDVKMKEKGDIPEGYSVSREKKERFSLILESASTNQTSMYLCASSLWGDPLREQYFGPGTRLTVT.

The J gene is TRBJ2-7, the V gene TRBV11-2, with D unclear. Germline V lookup: CDR1 SGHAT, CDR2 FQNNGV. The CDR3 has 12 residues. V gave up 2 bases and J gave up 12 bases, with 14 bases separating them. CDR3 in amino acids: CASSLTPPRMYF. CDR3 sequence (DNA): TGTGCCAGCAGCTTAACTCCTCCGAGAATGTACTTC.

J is TRBJ2-1 and V is TRBV6-5; TRBD1 agrees at 7 bases. The CDR3 is made up of 13 amino acids. J lost 9 bases, V lost 0 bases, and 2 bases had no gene match. Germline V gene sequence: CDR1 MNHEY, CDR2 SVGAGI. CDR3 DNA sequence: TGTGCCAGCAGTTACTCCAGGGGGACTGAGCAGTTCTTC. Amino acids: CASSYSRGTEQFF.

This rearrangement joins TRBV5-1 to TRBJ2-3; 9 nucleotides align to TRBD2. CDR1 is SGHRS, CDR2 YFSETQ, per germline. With V trimmed by 4 bases and J by 0 bases, 6 bases remained unmatched. This CDR3 is 16 amino acids long. The CDR3 sequence: CASSISGRGSTDTQYF. The DNA of the CDR3 is TGCGCCAGCAGCATTAGCGGGAGAGGGAGCACAGATACGCAGTATTTT. The full variable domain, rest sourced from reference TRBV5-1 and TRBJ2-3, is KAGVTQTPRYLIKTRGQQVTLSCSPISGHRSVSWYQQTPGQGLQFLFEYFSETQRNKGNFPGRFSGRQFSNSRSEMNVSTLELGDSALYLCASSISGRGSTDTQYFGPGTRLTVL.

V gene TRBV30 combines with J gene TRBJ2-5; the match to TRBD2 covers 12 bases. Judging by the DNA end, TRBJ2-7 fits better; the J call may be wrong. Germline-derived CDR1 and CDR2 are GTSNPN and SVGIG (reference sequence). CDR3 length equals 16 residues. CDR3 in amino acids: CAWSITTSGRIYEQYF. CDR3 DNA: TGTGCCTGGAGTATAACGACTAGCGGGAGAATCTACGAGCAGTACTTC.

This chain uses TRBV6-9 with TRBJ2-5, with 8 bases matching TRBD1. The V and J ends lost 5 bases and 6 bases, in that order; junction bases with no gene match: 5. Germline-derived CDR1 and CDR2 are MNHGY and SVAAGI. CDR3 length: 13 amino acids. Here the CDR3 DNA reads TGTGCCAGCAGTCATGGACAGGGAAAGACCCAGTACTTC. It yields the protein CASSHGQGKTQYF.

This clone turned up a few times. The chain combines TRBV5-1 with TRBJ2-1; D might be TRBD2 (6 bases). The CDR3 totals 16 residues. With 4 bases removed from V and 4 bases from J, the gap between germline ends came to 18 bases. Germline assignment: CDR1 SGHRS and CDR2 YFSETQ. The CDR3 DNA reads as TGCGCCAGCAGCAAAGCCGCGGGGACTGGGTACAATGAGCAGTTCTTC. Translation: CASSKAAGTGYNEQFF. Combining the CDR3 with reference TRBV5-1 and TRBJ2-1 gives the whole variable domain KAGVTQTPRYLIKTRGQQVTLSCSPISGHRSVSWYQQTPGQGLQFLFEYFSETQRNKGNFPGRFSGRQFSNSRSEMNVSTLELGDSALYLCASSKAAGTGYNEQFFGPGTRLTVL.

The chain couples TRBV28 to TRBJ2-1; possibly TRBD2 for D (5 bases). V was trimmed by 4 bases and J by 10 bases, leaving 11 bases between them. Germline assignment: CDR1 MDHEN and CDR2 SYDVKM. The CDR3 covers 12 residues. CDR3: CASSSQLGEQFF. The CDR3 nucleotides are TGTGCCAGCAGTTCCCAACTAGGGGAGCAGTTCTTC. Together with reference TRBV28 and TRBJ2-1, the CDR3 gives the full variable domain: DVKVTQSSRYLVKRTGEKVFLECVQDMDHENMFWYRQDPGLGLRLIYFSYDVKMKEKGDIPEGYSVSREKKERFSLILESASTNQTSMYLCASSSQLGEQFFGPGTRLTVL.

The rearrangement joins TRBV28 to TRBJ2-7; 9 positions agree with TRBD1. The germline V gene encodes CDR1 MDHEN and CDR2 SYDVKM. The CDR3 is 15 residues long. The V gene end was trimmed by 5 bases and the J gene end by 2 bases; junction bases not matched to a gene: 7. The CDR3: CASSLGTGKPYEQYF. DNA of the CDR3: TGTGCCAGCAGTCTCGGGACAGGGAAACCCTACGAGCAGTACTTC. The full variable domain, with the rest looked up from reference TRBV28 and TRBJ2-7, is DVKVTQSSRYLVKRTGEKVFLECVQDMDHENMFWYRQDPGLGLRLIYFSYDVKMKEKGDIPEGYSVSREKKERFSLILESASTNQTSMYLCASSLGTGKPYEQYFGPGTRLTVT.

The chain combines TRBV11-2 with TRBJ2-7, with 11 nucleotides matching TRBD1. V lost 2 bases, J lost 6 bases, and 6 bases stayed unmatched. CDR1 is SGHAT, CDR2 FQNNGV, per germline. The CDR3 runs 15 residues. In DNA form, the CDR3 reads TGTGCCAGCAGCTTACTCGGGGACAGGGGGGCCGAGCAGTACTTC. Its protein product is CASSLLGDRGAEQYF.

This clone was observed a handful of times. The chain employs TRBV30 and TRBJ1-1; TRBD1 matches 8 bases. The junction had 10 bases not matched to a gene; V was cut back by 3 bases and J by 1 base. Germline V CDR1 and CDR2: GTSNPN, SVGIG (reference sequence). CDR3 size: 16 residues. The CDR3 is CAWRPRRTGRNTEAFF. The CDR3 DNA follows: TGTGCCTGGAGACCAAGGAGGACAGGGAGGAACACTGAAGCTTTCTTT.

The J gene is TRBJ2-5, the V gene TRBV7-9, with 9 bases matching TRBD2. CDR3 size: 16 residues. Germline-derived CDR1 and CDR2 are SEHNR and FQNEAQ (reference sequence). J was trimmed by 2 bases and V by 1 base; bases with no gene match: 5. CDR3 sequence reads: CASSLGLAGQQETQYF. CDR3 in DNA: TGTGCCAGCAGCTTAGGTCTAGCGGGACAGCAAGAGACCCAGTACTTC.

The genes are TRBV28 and TRBJ2-7; 10 positions agree with TRBD2. V was clipped by 6 bases and J by 5 bases; unmatched bases: 7. This CDR3 is 14 amino acids long. The germline V gene encodes CDR1 MDHEN and CDR2 SYDVKM. CDR3 in amino acids: CASSQAGGRHEQYF. CDR3 in DNA: TGTGCCAGCAGCCAAGCGGGAGGGCGCCACGAGCAGTACTTC. Filled out from reference TRBV28 and TRBJ2-7, the complete variable domain reads DVKVTQSSRYLVKRTGEKVFLECVQDMDHENMFWYRQDPGLGLRLIYFSYDVKMKEKGDIPEGYSVSREKKERFSLILESASTNQTSMYLCASSQAGGRHEQYFGPGTRLTVT.

The chain recombines TRBV19 with TRBJ1-3; a weak D match, TRBD1 (6 bases). This CDR3 has 14 amino acids. Germline values: CDR1 LNHDA, CDR2 SQIVND (reference sequence). V was clipped by 4 bases and J by 2 bases, with 9 bases between them. CDR3 nucleotide sequence: TGTGCCAGTAGTACAGGGGAACCTGGAAACACCATATATTTT. Translating gives CASSTGEPGNTIYF.

The rearrangement links TRBV7-9 to TRBJ2-1, with a possible D match to TRBD2 (5 bases). The CDR3 has 14 amino acids. V dropped 2 bases and J dropped 7 bases, with 12 bases sitting between them. Germline CDR1 is SEHNR and CDR2 is FQNEAQ (reference sequence). CDR3 coding DNA: TGTGCCAGCAGCTTATCACTAGAGAAGAATGAGCAGTTCTTC. This codes for CASSLSLEKNEQFF.

The chain employs TRBV7-9 and TRBJ2-3, with TRBD2 matching 14 bases. With V trimmed by 4 bases and J by 0 bases, 9 bases remained unmatched. The CDR3 covers 19 residues. Germline lookup yields CDR1 SEHNR and CDR2 FQNEAQ (reference sequence). CDR3 amino acids: CASSSGLAGGQTSTDTQYF. CDR3 DNA sequence: TGTGCCAGCAGCTCCGGACTAGCGGGAGGACAAACTAGCACAGATACGCAGTATTTT. The whole variable domain, remainder taken from reference TRBV7-9 and TRBJ2-3, is DTGVSQNPRHKITKRGQNVTFRCDPISEHNRLYWYRQTLGQGPEFLTYFQNEAQLEKSRLLSDRFSAERPKGSFSTLEIQRTEQGDSAMYLCASSSGLAGGQTSTDTQYFGPGTRLTVL.

The chain uses TRBV6-1 and TRBJ1-2, with D perhaps matching TRBD1 (6 bases). The CDR3 is 12 residues long. Germline V gene lookup returns CDR1 MNHNS and CDR2 SASEGT. Trimming took off 4 bases at V and 4 bases at J, with 7 bases between the two ends. CDR3 region: CASSAGAYGYTF. CDR3 coding DNA: TGTGCCAGCAGTGCAGGGGCCTATGGCTACACCTTC.

This clone has only one observation. The rearrangement links TRBV10-3 to TRBJ2-2; maybe TRBD2 (6 bases). Germline values: CDR1 ENHRY, CDR2 SYGVKD. Between the trimmed V and J ends, which lost 10 bases and 1 base, there was a span of 10 bases. This CDR3 has 13 amino acids. CDR3 residues: CATRDWNTGELFF. The DNA of the CDR3 is TGTGCCACCCGGGACTGGAACACCGGGGAGCTGTTTTTT.